The following is a TCR beta chain sequence with its context. Antigen specificity is unknown. There are 14 residues in the CDR3. The ends were cut back, 5 bases at V and 5 bases at J, with 12 bases in the middle. Germline loops: CDR1 MGHDK, CDR2 SYGVNS. This sample was taken from a study of OX40 agonist ivuxolimab in advanced cancers. The wider study: Therapy given before enrollment (anti-PD-1, anti-PD-L1 or anti-CTLA-4) was allowed, and 40% had some. Study outcomes and limitations: In the 0.1 to 3.0 mg/kg range, CD4+ and CD8+ blood T cells had expanded clonally by week 6. In the 0.1-3.0 mg/kg groups, partial responders showed among the lowest expansion.

Measured with immunoSEQ multiplex PCR; TCRdb has only the in-frame clones, and not every one. This sample carries tens of thousands of clones, roughly nine tenths of them seen once, and the ten largest clones take around 0.46%. The receptor comes from an adult with an advanced solid tumor such as melanoma, head and neck, liver or kidney cancer. This chain joins TRBV25-1 and TRBJ2-2; D perhaps matches TRBD1 (6 bases). The sequenced sample was CD4+ or CD8+ T cells sorted from blood, obtained in a trial of the OX40 agonist ivuxolimab. For the CDR3, the DNA is TGTGCCAGCAGTCCCTCGGACAGAACCGGGGAGCTGTTTTTT. This sequence encodes CASSPSDRTGELFF.